This T cell receptor (beta chain) was obtained from a study of blood T cell repertoires in COVID-19. This clone was picked up one time. Per the study methods: Estimates of nucleated cell counts were drawn from the amplification of reference gene primers. The assay was immunoSEQ multiplex PCR, and TCRdb's table has in-frame clones only and misses some. V and J calls and clone size come straight from that table; D and trimming were deduced from the DNA. The sample yields tens of thousands of clones, roughly 80% seen once. V lost 10 bases, J lost 5 bases, and 17 bases lay in between. There are 13 residues in the CDR3.

V and J are TRBV12-3 or TRBV12-4 and TRBJ1-2, with D possibly being TRBD1 (6 bases). The source material was peripheral blood. The receptor was derived from a human donor in a cohort sampled during active COVID-19. For the CDR3, the DNA is TGTGCCACCTCCGTGGGGGCAGGTTATGGCTACACCTTC. Amino acids: CATSVGAGYGYTF.